This T cell receptor beta chain was recovered during a study of control samples from healthy donors and cancer patients. Profiled with immunoSEQ multiplex PCR; TCRdb holds only in-frame clones, not every one. The sample yields 150,000 to 200,000 clones, around 88% seen once. There are 15 residues in the CDR3. Trimming left V 6 bases short and J 0 bases short, with 12 bases between. CDR1 is LNHNV and CDR2 is YYDKDF in the germline V gene (reference sequence). The chain has TRBV15 and TRBJ1-3; D is undetermined. The sample was blood. The sequence derives from a woman in her 30s in good health. This CDR3 is CATRSGDSSGNTIYF. The DNA of the CDR3 is TGTGCCACCAGGAGCGGGGATAGCTCTGGAAACACCATATATTTT.